This T cell receptor (beta chain) is from a study of cytomegalovirus exposure and HLA in healthy donors. Study-wide background: Drawn from HLA-typed donors, about 85 million unique TCRs were held in an early data release.

Germline V CDR1 and CDR2: SGHTA, FQGNSA. Trimming left V 7 bases short and J 2 bases short, with 14 bases between. This CDR3 region has 14 residues. Each donor was healthy, and each was a bone marrow donor. This clone appeared once. The PCR contained 60 Vbeta and 13 Jbeta primers. Libraries were prepared by immunoSEQ multiplex PCR; TCRdb keeps only in-frame clonotypes and omits some of them. Of over 110,000 clones detected, over 60% appear once; the ten largest clones hold more than 0.9%. This receptor was identified in a male donor in good health and CMV-seropositive. The sample was PBMCs. The chain is built from TRBV7-2 and TRBJ1-1; TRBD1 might be the D (6 bases). The CDR3: CASTPDRTNTEAFF. The CDR3 region has the DNA TGTGCCAGCACCCCCGACAGGACCAACACTGAAGCTTTCTTT.